These 23 T cell receptor beta chains came from one sample sequenced in a study of blood T cell repertoires in COVID-19. TCRdb keeps only in-frame clones here, not all; method: immunoSEQ multiplex PCR. This table holds 200,000 to 300,000 clones, about nine tenths found once. Sequencing input: PBMCs or T cells enriched from blood (not recorded which). The origin of the receptors is a woman aged 25 to 39 with acute COVID-19.

The rearrangement links TRBV10-2 to TRBJ1-5; D gene unclear. The length of the CDR3 is 14 residues. Deletions cut 4 bases from V and 1 base from J, with 8 bases between. Germline assignment: CDR1 WSHSY and CDR2 SAAADI. The CDR3 bases are TGCGCCAGCAGTGGTAACTGGAGCAATCAGCCCCAGCATTTT. Encoded protein: CASSGNWSNQPQHF.

V usage is TRBV5-4 and J usage is TRBJ1-3, with unresolved D. Trimming left V 1 base short and J 0 bases short, with 8 bases between. Germline V CDR1 and CDR2: SGHNT, YYREEE (reference sequence). CDR3 length: 15 amino acids. The CDR3 coding sequence is TGTGCCAGCAGCTTGAGCGTCAGCTCTGGAAACACCATATATTTT. This translates into CASSLSVSSGNTIYF. The full variable domain, with the rest looked up from reference TRBV5-4 and TRBJ1-3, is ETGVTQSPTHLIKTRGQQVTLRCSSQSGHNTVSWYQQALGQGPQFIFQYYREEENGRGNFPPRFSGLQFPNYSSELNVNALELDDSALYLCASSLSVSSGNTIYFGEGSWLTVV.

The CDR3 sequence is CASSPPGRERYDEQFF. CDR3 DNA: TGTGCCAGCTCACCACCGGGGAGGGAACGTTACGATGAGCAGTTCTTC. This sequence joins TRBV18 and TRBJ2-1; 7 nucleotides match TRBD2. With 0 bases clipped from V and 8 bases from J, the junction kept 10 bases outside the gene matches. The CDR3 length is 16 residues. CDR1 is KGHSH, CDR2 LQKENI, per germline.

The chain has TRBV7-9 and TRBJ2-1; 8 nucleotides agree with TRBD2. From germline, CDR1 is SEHNR and CDR2 FQNEAQ (reference sequence). The CDR3 covers 13 residues. V gave up 4 bases and J gave up 13 bases; unmatched junction bases: 9. The chain's CDR3 is CASSSLAGLPQFF. The CDR3, as DNA: TGTGCCAGCAGCTCCTTAGCGGGGCTACCCCAGTTCTTC.

The chain employs TRBV11-2 and TRBJ1-5; maybe TRBD1 (6 bases). V shed 5 bases and J shed 1 base, with 9 bases lying between them. The length of the CDR3 is 14 residues. CDR1 and CDR2 from the germline V gene are SGHAT and FQNNGV. The CDR3 region has the DNA TGTGCCAGCAGCGTAACAGGGAGCAATCAGCCCCAGCATTTT. Encoded protein: CASSVTGSNQPQHF.

This clone has only a few counts. The V call is TRBV13, the J call TRBJ1-6, with TRBD1 matching 7 bases. Germline CDR1 is PRHDT and CDR2 is FYEKMQ (reference sequence). The CDR3 length is 14 residues. V shed 5 bases and J 12 bases; nucleotides not matched to a gene: 10. The CDR3 bases are TGTGCCAGCAGCCCCGACAGGGCCTGGGAACCCCTCCACTTT. Its protein is CASSPDRAWEPLHF.

The chain is built from TRBV7-2 and TRBJ1-1; D is perhaps TRBD1 (5 bases). The CDR3 extends over 16 amino acids. Trimming shortened V by 1 base and J by 0 bases, and 12 bases separated the two germline ends. CDR1 is SGHTA and CDR2 is FQGNSA in the germline V gene. CDR3 sequence: CASSLVAGEMNTEAFF. CDR3 nucleotides: TGTGCCAGCAGCTTAGTCGCGGGGGAGATGAACACTGAAGCTTTCTTT.

V gene TRBV5-4 combines with J gene TRBJ1-1; perhaps TRBD1 as D (5 bases). Trimming removed 4 bases at V and 1 base at J, with 14 bases between. Germline V gene lookup returns CDR1 SGHNT and CDR2 YYREEE (reference sequence). The CDR3 has 15 amino acids. CDR3 bases: TGTGCCAGCAGCGGGCGGCCGACAGCGAACACTGAAGCTTTCTTT. Protein: CASSGRPTANTEAFF. The whole variable domain, remainder taken from reference TRBV5-4 and TRBJ1-1, is ETGVTQSPTHLIKTRGQQVTLRCSSQSGHNTVSWYQQALGQGPQFIFQYYREEENGRGNFPPRFSGLQFPNYSSELNVNALELDDSALYLCASSGRPTANTEAFFGQGTRLTVV.

The chain couples TRBV28 to TRBJ2-1, with 8 bases fitting TRBD1. Germline loops: CDR1 MDHEN, CDR2 SYDVKM. This CDR3 is 16 amino acids long. J lost 4 bases, V lost 0 bases, and 5 bases had no gene match. Written as DNA, the CDR3 is TGTGCCAGCAGTTTATGGACAGGGGAAGGATACAATGAGCAGTTCTTC. This encodes CASSLWTGEGYNEQFF.

The gene calls are TRBV19 and TRBJ2-3; D is uncertain. CDR3 length: 12 amino acids. Germline V gives CDR1 LNHDA, CDR2 SQIVND (reference sequence). The V gene lost 3 bases and the J gene lost 5 bases, with 6 bases spanning the gap. The CDR3 coding sequence is TGTGCCAGTAGTATCGAGAAAGATACGCAGTATTTT. Protein sequence: CASSIEKDTQYF.

In nucleotides, the CDR3 is TGTGCCAGCAGTTTCGGTCGTCATCAGCCCCAGCATTTT. Its translation is CASSFGRHQPQHF. The genes are TRBV12-3 or TRBV12-4 and TRBJ1-5; D is unresolved. The CDR3 contains 13 residues. The V and J ends lost 3 bases and 5 bases respectively, with 8 bases between them.

This rearrangement joins TRBV11-2 to TRBJ2-1, with no clear D. The CDR3 is 16 residues long. V shed 3 bases and J shed 0 bases, with 12 bases lying between them. Germline V gene lookup returns CDR1 SGHAT and CDR2 FQNNGV. The CDR3 loop reads CASSFHSVNSYNEQFF. The CDR3 region has the DNA TGTGCCAGCAGCTTTCATAGTGTCAACTCCTACAATGAGCAGTTCTTC.

This clone was detected once. The chain recombines TRBV10-3 with TRBJ1-3; the D is unclear. V lost 4 bases and J lost 0, with 13 bases in between. CDR1 is ENHRY and CDR2 is SYGVKD in the germline V gene. This CDR3 is 16 amino acids long. CDR3 coding DNA: TGTGCCATCAGTGTGACATCCCTGAGCTCTGGAAACACCATATATTTT. Protein sequence: CAISVTSLSSGNTIYF.

The V call is TRBV30, the J call TRBJ1-4; TRBD1 agrees at 7 bases. CDR3 length equals 13 residues. With 8 bases clipped from V and 7 bases from J, the junction kept 10 bases outside the gene matches. Germline values: CDR1 GTSNPN, CDR2 SVGIG (reference sequence). In DNA form, the CDR3 reads TGTGCCCGGGGAGACAGGGCGGCTGAAAAACTGTTTTTT. It encodes CARGDRAAEKLFF.

The chain has TRBV11-2 and TRBJ1-1; a possible D gene is TRBD1 (5 bases). V lost 5 bases to trimming and J lost 0 bases, with 13 bases between them. The germline gives CDR1 SGHAT, CDR2 FQNNGV. The CDR3 runs to 15 residues. The CDR3 here is CASSPPGGVNTEAFF. Here the CDR3 DNA reads TGTGCCAGCAGCCCACCGGGGGGGGTGAACACTGAAGCTTTCTTT.

The gene calls are TRBV5-1 and TRBJ1-6; 7 nucleotides line up with TRBD1. The junction had 3 bases not matched to a gene; V was cut back by 3 bases and J by 15 bases. There are 11 residues in the CDR3. Germline CDR1 is SGHRS and CDR2 is YFSETQ. This CDR3 is CASSYGTDLHF. CDR3 nucleotides: TGCGCCAGCAGCTACGGGACAGACCTCCACTTT.

J is TRBJ1-4 and V is TRBV5-4; possible D gene TRBD1, 5 bases. Per the germline V gene, CDR1 is SGHNT and CDR2 is YYREEE (reference sequence). This CDR3 has 14 amino acids. V lost 2 bases, J lost 8 bases, and 13 bases lay in between. The CDR3 here is CASSFGGLKEKLFF. DNA for the CDR3: TGTGCCAGCAGCTTTGGGGGGTTGAAGGAAAAACTGTTTTTT.

The chain couples TRBV30 to TRBJ2-7; tentatively, D is TRBD2 (5 bases). V lost 7 bases and J lost 6, with 19 bases in between. The germline V gene has CDR1 GTSNPN and CDR2 SVGIG (reference sequence). The CDR3 totals 13 residues. The CDR3 nucleotides read TGTGCCTCGGCAGGCCAGGCGGGTGGCGAGCAGTACTTC. This translates into CASAGQAGGEQYF.

The chain couples TRBV7-9 to TRBJ2-2; TRBD2 is a possible D gene (5 bases). The CDR3 loop spans 16 amino acids. Germline CDR1 is SEHNR and CDR2 is FQNEAQ (reference sequence). V lost 1 base, J lost 6 bases, and 15 bases lay in between. Here the CDR3 DNA reads TGTGCCAGCAGCTTAGATTGGACTCCGTCCCCCGGGGAGCTGTTTTTT. It codes for CASSLDWTPSPGELFF.

J is TRBJ2-4 and V is TRBV14; 7 positions agree with TRBD2. Germline lookup yields CDR1 SGHDN and CDR2 FVKESK. This CDR3 is built from 15 residues. Trimming took 3 bases from V and 6 from J; bases not matched to a gene: 8. The CDR3 sequence is CASSQSGIPLNIQYF. The CDR3 nucleotides are TGTGCCAGCAGCCAGAGCGGGATTCCATTAAACATTCAGTACTTC.

This chain joins TRBV5-4 and TRBJ2-5; TRBD1 might be the D (6 bases). Germline values: CDR1 SGHNT, CDR2 YYREEE (reference sequence). This CDR3 contains 15 residues. The ends were cut back, 0 bases at V and 5 bases at J, with 14 bases in the middle. The CDR3 loop is CASSLARGQGETQYF. The CDR3, as DNA: TGTGCCAGCAGCTTGGCCAGGGGCCAGGGGGAGACCCAGTACTTC.

About this clone: Other DNA variants within this sample encode the same CDR3. The chain joins TRBV5-1 to TRBJ2-2; 7 nucleotides match TRBD1. From germline, CDR1 is SGHRS and CDR2 YFSETQ. This CDR3 region has 14 residues. Losses at the gene ends were 2 bases for V and 5 bases for J; bases not matched to a gene: 3. In nucleotides, the CDR3 is TGCGCCAGCAGCTTCACAGGGGAAACCGGGGAGCTGTTTTTT. Its translation: CASSFTGETGELFF.

The chain is built from TRBV6-2 or TRBV6-3 and TRBJ1-3, with D possibly matching TRBD1 (6 bases). Trimming took 4 bases from V and 3 from J, leaving 19 bases between them. The CDR3 extends over 17 amino acids. CDR1 and CDR2 (germline): MNHEY, SVGEGT. The CDR3 protein is CASSSGGRGAGGNTIYF. CDR3 bases: TGTGCCAGCAGTTCGGGGGGCCGTGGAGCCGGTGGAAACACCATATATTTT.